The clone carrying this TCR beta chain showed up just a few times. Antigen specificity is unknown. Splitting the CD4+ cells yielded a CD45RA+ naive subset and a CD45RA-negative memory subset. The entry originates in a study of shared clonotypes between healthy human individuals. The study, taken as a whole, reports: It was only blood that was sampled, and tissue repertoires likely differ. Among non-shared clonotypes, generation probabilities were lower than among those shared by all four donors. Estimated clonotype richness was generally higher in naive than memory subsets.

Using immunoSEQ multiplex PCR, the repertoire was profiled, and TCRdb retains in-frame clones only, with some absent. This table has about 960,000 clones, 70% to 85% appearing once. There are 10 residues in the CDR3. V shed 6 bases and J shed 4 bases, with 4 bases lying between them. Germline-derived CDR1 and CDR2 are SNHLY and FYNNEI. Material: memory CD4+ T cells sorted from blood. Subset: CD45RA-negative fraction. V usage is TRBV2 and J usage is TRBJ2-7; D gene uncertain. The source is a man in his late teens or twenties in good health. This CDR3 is CASRTYEQYF. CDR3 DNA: TGTGCCAGCAGGACATACGAGCAGTACTTC. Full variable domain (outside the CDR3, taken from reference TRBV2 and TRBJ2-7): EPEVTQTPSHQVTQMGQEVILRCVPISNHLYFYWYRQILGQKVEFLVSFYNNEISEKSEIFDDQFSVERPDGSNFTLKIRSTKLEDSAMYFCASRTYEQYFGPGTRLTVT.